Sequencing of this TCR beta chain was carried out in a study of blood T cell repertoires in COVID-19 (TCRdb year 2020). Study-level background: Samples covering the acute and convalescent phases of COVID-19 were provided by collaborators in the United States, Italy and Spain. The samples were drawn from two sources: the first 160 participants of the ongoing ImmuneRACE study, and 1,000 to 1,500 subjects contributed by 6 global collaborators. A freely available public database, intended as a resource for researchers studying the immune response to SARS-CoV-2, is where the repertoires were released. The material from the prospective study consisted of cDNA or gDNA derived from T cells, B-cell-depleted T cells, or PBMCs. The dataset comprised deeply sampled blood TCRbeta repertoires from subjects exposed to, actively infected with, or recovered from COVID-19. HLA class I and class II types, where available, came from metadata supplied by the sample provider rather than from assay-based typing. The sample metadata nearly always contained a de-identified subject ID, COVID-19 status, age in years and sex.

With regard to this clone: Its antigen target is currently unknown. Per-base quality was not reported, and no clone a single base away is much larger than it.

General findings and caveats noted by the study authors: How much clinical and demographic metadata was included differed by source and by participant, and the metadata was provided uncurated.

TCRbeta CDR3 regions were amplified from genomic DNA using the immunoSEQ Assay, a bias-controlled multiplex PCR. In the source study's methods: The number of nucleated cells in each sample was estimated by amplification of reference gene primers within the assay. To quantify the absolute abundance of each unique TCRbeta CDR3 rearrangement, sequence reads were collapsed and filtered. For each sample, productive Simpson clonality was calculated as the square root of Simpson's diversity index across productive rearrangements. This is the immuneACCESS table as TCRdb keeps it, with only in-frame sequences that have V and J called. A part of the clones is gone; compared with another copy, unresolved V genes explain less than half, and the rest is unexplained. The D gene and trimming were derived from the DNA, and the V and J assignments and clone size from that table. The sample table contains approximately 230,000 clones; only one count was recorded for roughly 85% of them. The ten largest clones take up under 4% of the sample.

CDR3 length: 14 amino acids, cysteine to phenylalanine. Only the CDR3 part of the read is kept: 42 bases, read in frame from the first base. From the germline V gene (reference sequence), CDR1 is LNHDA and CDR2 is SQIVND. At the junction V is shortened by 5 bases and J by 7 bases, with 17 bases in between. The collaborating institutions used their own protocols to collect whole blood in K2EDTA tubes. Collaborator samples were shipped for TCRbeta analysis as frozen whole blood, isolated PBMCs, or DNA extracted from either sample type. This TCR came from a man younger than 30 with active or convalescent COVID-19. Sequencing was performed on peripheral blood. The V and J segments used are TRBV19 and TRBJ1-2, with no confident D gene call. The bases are TGTGCCAGTAGTCCGACATTCGCGGAGGGTGGCTACACCTTC. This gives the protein CASSPTFAEGGYTF.